This TCR beta chain is from a study of cytomegalovirus exposure and HLA in healthy donors. Study-level information: Earlier sequencing of some 190 million T cells yielded 120 million or so unique TCR beta sequences.

Points on this clone: Antigen: not known.

With 60 Vbeta and 13 Jbeta primers, the PCR was carried out. Clones were sequenced by immunoSEQ multiplex PCR, and TCRdb holds only the in-frame ones, with some missing. The sample has over 90,000 clones, about four fifths seen once; the top ten hold 11% to 15%. General observations from the study: Later analysis placed DRB1 highest and HLA-C lowest in TCR association rates, which differed by HLA locus.

This sequence was found in a woman aged 70-85 years in good health and CMV-seropositive. Material for sequencing was PBMCs.

The CDR3 DNA is TGCGCCAGCAGCTTGGCAGGGGATAGCAATCAGCCCCAGCATTTT. Its protein product is CASSLAGDSNQPQHF. The chain combines TRBV5-1 with TRBJ1-5, with D possibly matching TRBD1 (6 bases). The V gene lost 0 bases and the J gene lost 0 bases, with 7 bases spanning the gap. The germline gives CDR1 SGHRS, CDR2 YFSETQ. The CDR3 runs to 15 residues.